This T cell receptor beta chain was sequenced in a study of T cells in Graves' hyperthyroidism and ophthalmopathy (dated by TCRdb to between 2018 and 2021). Turning to the overall study: TCR V-J signatures able to tell the groups apart were searched for in a discovery cohort of 100 or so patients, of whom over 40 had Graves' ophthalmopathy and around 58 had stable Graves' hyperthyroidism. Prospective prediction of ophthalmopathy was tested in an independent validation cohort of 18 to 20 hyperthyroidism patients and 15 to 17 patients who later progressed to ophthalmopathy. For training and testing, the 80 to 100 patients in the discovery cohort were randomly divided in a 7:3 ratio. The study also compared thyroid tissue and blood T-cell repertoires from several Graves' hyperthyroidism patients. After sampling, hyperthyroidism patients received methimazole starting at 30 mg daily, and ophthalmopathy patients received high-dose intravenous methylprednisolone. TCR Vbeta CDR3 sequencing of roughly 140 peripheral blood samples (under 45 ophthalmopathy, around 80 hyperthyroidism and roughly 17 progressor patients) is reported in the paper.

This clonotype showed up just a few times. Its target antigen remains unknown. The input lacks base qualities; no much larger clone sits a single base away. Amplification of TCR beta CDR3 regions was carried out from RNA transcripts. The first round of RT-PCR for the TCR CDR3 was performed with the HTBI primer set and the Qiagen OneStep RT-PCR kit. Libraries were constructed in a second round of multiplex PCR, after which size selection and purification were carried out. Libraries were sequenced paired-end with 100 bp reads on an Illumina HiSeq2000. For the original study's pipeline: Raw data were processed with SOAPnuke, discarding reads with adapters, uncalled bases, mean Phred below 15, or no exact constant-primer or identifier match. High-quality paired reads were merged with COPE v1.2.5, and unique nucleotide sequences were defined as clonotypes. MiTCR v1.1 was used to align the clonotypes against IMGT TRBV, TRBD and TRBJ reference segments. The analysis was restricted to V-J combinations with a frequency above 0.0001, which together covered roughly 99% of the repertoires. A TCS score was defined as the ratio between F50 (clonal expansion) and ExV (chaos), using BLOSUM62-based TCRdist between CDR3 peptides within each V-J. Welch's t-statistics and random forest reduced around 520 V-J features to 10 to 15, which were used in a naive Bayes classifier (R e1071). The raw public reads went through TCRdb reprocessing: fastp at Q25, MiXCR clone calling, in-frame beta chains kept. Merged by CDR3 protein, the rows form single entries marked with the most common genes and DNA. The V and J calls and clone size are TCRdb's, not the authors'. Within this sample are a few hundred thousand distinct CDR3 sequences, with approximately 44% of them counted one time only. The top ten clones comprise 8.2% of the sample.

The full study reports these points: Blood samples also contained most of the expanded thyroid clonotypes (frequency above 0.001), which suggests that blood repertoires may reflect thyroid immune responses. In validation, the model predicted progression to ophthalmopathy a median of about 6.8 months before onset, with approximately 71% sensitivity and about 72% specificity. Ophthalmopathy was separated from stable hyperthyroidism by a 13 V-J signature model, with about 86% sensitivity and around 81% specificity obtained in cross-validation and 80%/75% obtained in testing. Sample size was not statistically predetermined, and blinding of investigators to group allocation was not performed.

The CDR3 runs 17 residues from the cysteine to the phenylalanine. The retained sequence is limited to the CDR3, 51 bases, with the frame set at the first base. V drops 0 bases and J drops 4 bases, leaving 21 bases in between. From a lookup of the germline V gene (reference sequence), CDR1 and CDR2 are DFQATT and SNEGSKA. A patient counted as having stable Graves' hyperthyroidism if no progression to ophthalmopathy occurred over 18 months of follow-up. Hyperthyroidism patients were newly diagnosed, had a disease duration of under 2 months, and were aged 18 to 65 years. Exclusion was applied to patients with uncontrolled infections, other autoimmune diseases, pregnancy or lactation. Diagnoses relied on clinical symptoms, serum thyroxine and TRAb, thyroid ultrasound and orbital computed tomography. Total RNA was extracted with Trizol reagent, and quality was checked on an Agilent 2100 Bioanalyzer.

The material sequenced was peripheral blood or thyroid tissue (not recorded which). The source of this sequence is a woman aged 18-29 years with Graves' hyperthyroidism. Donor details come from another sample of the same person, matched by shared clones. The V gene is TRBV20-1 and the J gene is TRBJ2-5, with TRBD1 as a weak D call on 6 bases. CDR3 loop: CSARDWVQGWVRETQYF. In nucleotide form, the sequence is TGCAGTGCTAGAGATTGGGTACAGGGATGGGTTCGAGAGACCCAGTACTTC.